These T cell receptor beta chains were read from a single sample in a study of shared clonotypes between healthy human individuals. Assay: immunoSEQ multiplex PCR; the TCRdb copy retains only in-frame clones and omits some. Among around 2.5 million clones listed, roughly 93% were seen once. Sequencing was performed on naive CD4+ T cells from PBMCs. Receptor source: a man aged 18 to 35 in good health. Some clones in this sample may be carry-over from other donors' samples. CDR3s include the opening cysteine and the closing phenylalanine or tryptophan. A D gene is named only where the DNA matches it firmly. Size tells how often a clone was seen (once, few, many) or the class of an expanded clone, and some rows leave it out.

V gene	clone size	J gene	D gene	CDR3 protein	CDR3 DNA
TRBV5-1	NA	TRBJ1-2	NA	CASSLPEDRGGYTF	TGCGCCAGCAGCTTGCCCGAGGACAGAGGCGGCTACACCTTC
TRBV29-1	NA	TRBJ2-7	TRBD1	CSVGQGGYEQYF	TGCAGCGTCGGACAGGGGGGCTACGAGCAGTACTTC
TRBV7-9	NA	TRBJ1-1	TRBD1	CASSSRDRGEAFF	TGTGCCAGCAGCTCCCGGGACAGGGGTGAAGCTTTCTTT
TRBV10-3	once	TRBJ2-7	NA	CAISGQMKAYEQYF	TGTGCCATCAGCGGGCAAATGAAAGCCTACGAGCAGTACTTC
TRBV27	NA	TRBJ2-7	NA	CASSSTGADFSYEQYF	TGTGCCAGCAGTTCAACGGGGGCCGACTTCTCCTACGAGCAGTACTTC
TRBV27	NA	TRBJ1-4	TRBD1	CASSPNARGADEKLFF	TGTGCCAGCAGCCCTAACGCCAGGGGGGCAGATGAAAAACTGTTTTTT
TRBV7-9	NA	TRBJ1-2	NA	CASSPPRGGYGYTF	TGTGCCAGCAGCCCACCCCGGGGAGGGTATGGCTACACCTTC
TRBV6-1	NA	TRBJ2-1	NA	CASSSSWDEQFF	TGTGCCAGCAGTAGTAGCTGGGATGAGCAGTTCTTC
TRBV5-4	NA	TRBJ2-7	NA	CASSLYAVTYEQYF	TGTGCCAGCAGCTTGTATGCTGTTACCTACGAGCAGTACTTC
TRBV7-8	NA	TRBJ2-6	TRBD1	CASSLEGTGARSWANVLTF	TGTGCCAGCAGCTTAGAAGGGACAGGGGCACGATCCTGGGCCAACGTCCTGACTTTC
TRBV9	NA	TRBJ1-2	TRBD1	CASSANDRGVNGYTF	TGTGCCAGCAGCGCTAATGACAGGGGGGTCAATGGCTACACCTTC
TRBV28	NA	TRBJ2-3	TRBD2	CASRLAGPTDTQYF	TGTGCCAGCAGGCTAGCGGGCCCCACAGATACGCAGTATTTT
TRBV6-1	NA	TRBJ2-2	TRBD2	CAKQRLAGAGELFF	TGTGCCAAGCAACGGCTAGCGGGAGCCGGGGAGCTGTTTTTT
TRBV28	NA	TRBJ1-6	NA	CASSLSGRYNSPLHF	TGTGCCAGCAGTTTGTCGGGACGTTATAATTCACCCCTCCACTTT
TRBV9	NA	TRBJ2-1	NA	CASSLPGSGSYNEQFF	TGTGCCAGCAGCCTCCCCGGCAGCGGCTCCTACAATGAGCAGTTCTTC
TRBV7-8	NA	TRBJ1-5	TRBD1	CASSLASGQVSNQPQHF	TGTGCCAGCAGCTTAGCCTCCGGACAGGTTAGCAATCAGCCCCAGCATTTT
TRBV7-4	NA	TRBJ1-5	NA	CASSLGLGLAARAARSNQPQHF	TGTGCCAGCAGCTTAGGGCTGGGTTTAGCAGCCCGAGCAGCCCGTAGCAATCAGCCCCAGCATTTT
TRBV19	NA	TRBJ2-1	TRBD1	CASSGIGTGGINEQFF	TGTGCCAGTAGTGGGATAGGGACAGGGGGGATCAATGAGCAGTTCTTC
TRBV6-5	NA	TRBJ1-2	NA	CASSYSRDLPNGYTF	TGTGCCAGCAGTTACTCGCGGGACCTTCCTAATGGCTACACCTTC
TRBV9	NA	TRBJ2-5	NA	CASSVLGQGQETQYF	TGTGCCAGCAGCGTCCTCGGGCAGGGTCAGGAGACCCAGTACTTC
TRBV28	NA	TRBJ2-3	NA	CASSPLGRGTDTQYF	TGTGCCAGCAGTCCCCTGGGCAGGGGCACAGATACGCAGTATTTT
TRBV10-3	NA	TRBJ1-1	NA	CAASERWGTEAFF	TGTGCCGCCTCTGAGCGTTGGGGCACTGAAGCTTTCTTT
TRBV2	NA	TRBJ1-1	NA	CASRGSLNTEAFF	TGTGCCAGCAGGGGGAGCCTGAACACTGAAGCTTTCTTT
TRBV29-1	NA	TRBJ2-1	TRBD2	CSVAGRAMNEQFF	TGCAGCGTTGCCGGGAGGGCCATGAATGAGCAGTTCTTC
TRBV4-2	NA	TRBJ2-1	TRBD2	CASSQEALAGHNEQFF	TGTGCCAGCAGCCAAGAAGCACTAGCGGGCCACAATGAGCAGTTCTTC
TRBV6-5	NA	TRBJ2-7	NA	CASSHTGQYF	TGTGCCAGCAGTCACACGGGGCAGTACTTC
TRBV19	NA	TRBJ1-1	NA	CASRVFPNPVFTEAFF	TGTGCCAGCAGAGTTTTCCCCAACCCGGTTTTCACTGAAGCTTTCTTT
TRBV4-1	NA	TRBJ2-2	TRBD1	CASSPLGQGPTGELFF	TGCGCCAGCAGCCCCCTGGGACAGGGTCCCACCGGGGAGCTGTTTTTT
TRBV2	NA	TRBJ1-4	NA	CASSELGEGLFF	TGTGCCAGCAGTGAACTCGGGGAAGGACTGTTTTTT
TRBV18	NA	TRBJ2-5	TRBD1	CASSPPWTGGRETQYF	TGTGCCAGCTCACCACCGTGGACAGGGGGCCGAGAGACCCAGTACTTC
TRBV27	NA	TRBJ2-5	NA	CASSSLGTAETQYF	TGTGCCAGCAGTTCCCTGGGGACCGCGGAGACCCAGTACTTC
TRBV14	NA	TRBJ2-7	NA	CASSSRSPGYEYEQYF	TGTGCCAGCAGCTCCCGATCCCCAGGGTACGAGTACGAGCAGTACTTC
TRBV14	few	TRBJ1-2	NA	CASSEQTNYGYTF	TGTGCCAGCAGCGAACAGACTAACTATGGCTACACCTTC
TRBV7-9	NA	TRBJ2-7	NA	CASSLVSVRAYEQYF	TGTGCCAGCAGCTTAGTGTCCGTAAGGGCCTACGAGCAGTACTTC
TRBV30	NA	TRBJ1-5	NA	CAWSPRRTPPTAQHF	TGTGCCTGGAGTCCCCGCAGGACCCCTCCGACGGCCCAGCATTTT
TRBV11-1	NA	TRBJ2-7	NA	CASSFLLISYEQYF	TGTGCCAGCAGCTTTTTGCTTATCTCCTACGAGCAGTACTTC
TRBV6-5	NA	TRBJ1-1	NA	CASSYSGRNTEAFF	TGTGCCAGCAGTTACTCCGGCAGAAACACTGAAGCTTTCTTT
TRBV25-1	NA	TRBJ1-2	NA	CASSEFEGEYAYGYTF	TGTGCCAGCAGTGAATTTGAGGGGGAGTATGCCTATGGCTACACCTTC
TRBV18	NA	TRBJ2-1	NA	CASSIRLTVGDEQFF	TGTGCCAGCTCAATCCGGCTTACGGTGGGAGATGAGCAGTTCTTC
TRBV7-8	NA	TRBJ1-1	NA	CASSMLASTEAFF	TGTGCCAGCTCCATGCTGGCGAGCACTGAAGCTTTCTTT
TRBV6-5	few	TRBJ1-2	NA	CASSPVLGFYGYTF	TGTGCCAGCAGTCCCGTTTTGGGTTTCTATGGCTACACCTTC
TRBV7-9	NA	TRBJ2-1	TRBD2	CASSLGWREATHKFF	TGTGCCAGCAGCTTAGGGTGGCGGGAGGCCACCCACAAGTTCTTC
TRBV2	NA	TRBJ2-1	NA	CASSDARGGNEQFF	TGTGCCAGCAGTGATGCTAGGGGCGGGAATGAGCAGTTCTTC
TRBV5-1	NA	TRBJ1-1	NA	CASSSGTGRGIAFF	TGCGCCAGCAGCTCGGGGACGGGTCGAGGGATAGCTTTCTTT
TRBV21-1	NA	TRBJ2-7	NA	CASSKEDGSSYEQYF	TGTGCCAGCAGCAAAGAGGATGGCTCCTCCTACGAGCAGTACTTC